The table lists the clone carrying this T cell receptor beta chain with a few counts. This entry belongs to a study of blood T cells in healthy people across ages. The V gene's germline CDR1 is MNHNS and CDR2 SASEGT. The CDR3 is 18 residues long. PCR was performed a second time for 7 to 11 cycles using a sample-barcoded 5' primer and a J-beta primer mix. TCRdb reprocessed the 5' RACE reads via MiXCR and lists one record per CDR3 protein. The data hold around 970,000 distinct CDR3 sequences, with 45% to 60% observed a single time. The V and J genes are TRBV6-1 and TRBJ2-4; 11 bases map to TRBD2. The J call may be faulty, since TRBJ2-7 better matches the DNA end. Sequenced: blood. The sequence was obtained from a woman aged 60-70 years in good health. The CDR3 DNA reads TGTGCCAGCAGTACCCCTATTACTAGCGGGAGTATGTCCTACGAGCAGTACTTC. Protein: CASSTPITSGSMSYEQYF.